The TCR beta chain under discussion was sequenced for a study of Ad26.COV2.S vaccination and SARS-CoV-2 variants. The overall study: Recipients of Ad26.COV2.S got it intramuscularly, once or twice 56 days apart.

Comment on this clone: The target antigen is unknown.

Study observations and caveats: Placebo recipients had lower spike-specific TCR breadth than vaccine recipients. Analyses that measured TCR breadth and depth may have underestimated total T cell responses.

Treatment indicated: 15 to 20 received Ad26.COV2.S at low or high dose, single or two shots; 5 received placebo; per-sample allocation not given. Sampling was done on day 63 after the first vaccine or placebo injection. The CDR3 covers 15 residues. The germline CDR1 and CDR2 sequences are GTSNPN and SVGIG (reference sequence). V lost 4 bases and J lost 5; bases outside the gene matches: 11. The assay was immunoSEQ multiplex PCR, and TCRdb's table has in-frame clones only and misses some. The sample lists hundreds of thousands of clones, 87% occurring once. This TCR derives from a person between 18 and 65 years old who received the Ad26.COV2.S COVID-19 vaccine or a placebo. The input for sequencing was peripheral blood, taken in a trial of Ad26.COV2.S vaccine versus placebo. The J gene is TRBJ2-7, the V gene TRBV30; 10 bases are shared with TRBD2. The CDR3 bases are TGTGCCTGGATGATAACGGGGACTAGCGCCCACGAGCAGTACTTC. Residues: CAWMITGTSAHEQYF.